This note documents a single T cell receptor (beta chain) sequence. The CDR3 is 16 amino acids. V shed 4 bases, J shed 4 bases, and the junction held 9 bases outside the gene matches. Germline CDR1 reads SGHDT; CDR2 reads YYEEEE. Original handling: Using reference gene primer amplification, nucleated cell counts were estimated. Clones were read by immunoSEQ multiplex PCR, and TCRdb kept only the in-frame ones, dropping some. V, J and clone size are taken as reported in that table, and D and trimming were inferred from the DNA itself. The sample lists 60,000 to 65,000 clones, around 76% occurring once. The data stem from a study of blood T cell repertoires in COVID-19. Overall study: Researchers got acute and convalescent COVID-19 samples from the United States, Italy and Spain. PBMCs, B-cell-depleted T cells, or T cells were the source of the cDNA or gDNA that made up the material.

Sequenced material: peripheral blood. The chain joins TRBV5-6 to TRBJ2-7; 12 nucleotides line up with TRBD2. This sequence was found in a woman aged 80 or over with acute or convalescent COVID-19. CDR3 loop: CASSLTTSGSLYEQYF. The CDR3 nucleotides read TGTGCCAGCAGCCTAACGACTAGCGGGAGTCTGTACGAGCAGTACTTC.